These 13 T cell receptor beta chains came from one sample sequenced in a study of blood T cell repertoires in COVID-19. Sequencing was performed with immunoSEQ multiplex PCR; in TCRdb, only in-frame clones are kept and a portion is missing. The table lists under 85,000 clones, about four fifths of them singletons, with 3.5% in the top ten. Sequenced: peripheral blood. The origin of the receptors is a man between 45 and 60 years old with acute or convalescent COVID-19.

CDR3 region: CASSLESTSRNSPLHF. The CDR3 DNA follows: TGTGCCAGCAGCTTAGAAAGTACTAGTCGGAATTCACCCCTCCACTTT. The chain employs TRBV7-6 and TRBJ1-6; no clear D gene. Trimming stripped 1 base from V and 7 bases from J, with 14 bases between. The CDR3 runs 16 residues. In germline, CDR1 is SGHVS, CDR2 FNYEAQ.

V gene TRBV5-6 combines with J gene TRBJ2-3; no clear D. Germline assignment: CDR1 SGHDT and CDR2 YYEEEE. V lost 3 bases and J lost 0, with 14 bases in between. CDR3 length equals 16 residues. CDR3 region: CASSYATFKSTDTQYF. In DNA, the CDR3 is TGTGCCAGCAGCTACGCGACATTTAAGAGCACAGATACGCAGTATTTT.

This chain connects TRBV27 to TRBJ2-1, with TRBD2 as a possible D gene (7 bases). The CDR3 has 15 residues. Trimming removed 2 bases at V and 8 bases at J, with 16 bases between. Germline-derived CDR1 and CDR2 are MNHEY and SMNVEV (reference sequence). This chain's CDR3 is CASSLIRGALDEQFF. CDR3 nucleotide sequence: TGTGCCAGCAGTTTAATCCGGGGGGCGCTTGATGAGCAGTTCTTC.

A few counts support this clone. The rearrangement joins TRBV6-2 or TRBV6-3 to TRBJ2-3; TRBD1 matches 8 bases. Germline CDR1 reads MNHEY; CDR2 reads SVGEGT. The CDR3 runs to 14 residues. V lost 2 bases, J lost 2 bases, and 0 bases stayed unmatched. The CDR3 sequence: CASSYQGATDTQYF. CDR3 in DNA: TGTGCCAGCAGTTACCAGGGGGCCACAGATACGCAGTATTTT.

The chain couples TRBV13 to TRBJ2-7; 10 positions agree with TRBD2. The CDR3 is 16 residues long. Unmatched junction bases numbered 12, after V lost 5 bases and J lost 5 bases. From germline, CDR1 is PRHDT and CDR2 FYEKMQ (reference sequence). The CDR3 here is CASSPGLASLRDEQYF. The CDR3 DNA sequence: TGTGCCAGCAGCCCGGGACTAGCGTCCCTAAGGGACGAGCAGTACTTC. The full variable domain, in which reference TRBV13 and TRBJ2-7 provide the parts outside the CDR3, is AAGVIQSPRHLIKEKRETATLKCYPIPRHDTVYWYQQGPGQDPQFLISFYEKMQSDKGSIPDRFSAQQFSDYHSELNMSSLELGDSALYFCASSPGLASLRDEQYFGPGTRLTVT.

V gene TRBV23-1 combines with J gene TRBJ1-1; TRBD1 aligns across 8 bases. TRBV23-1 is marked as an open reading frame, function uncertain. Losses at the gene ends were 3 bases for V and 11 bases for J; bases not matched to a gene: 14. This CDR3 region has 15 residues. The DNA for the CDR3 is TGCGCCAGCAGTCAGCGCGGGACAGGTTCAATAGGCGCTTTCTTT. Its translation: CASSQRGTGSIGAFF.

The CDR3 coding sequence is TGTGCCAGCAGTGGCAGGGGGCAGGTGAACACTGAAGCTTTCTTT. Protein sequence: CASSGRGQVNTEAFF. The rearrangement joins TRBV28 to TRBJ1-1; 8 nucleotides line up with TRBD1. J gave up 0 bases and V 5 bases, and 5 bases lay outside the gene matches. The CDR3 consists of 15 residues. Germline CDR1 reads MDHEN; CDR2 reads SYDVKM.

The chain carries TRBV3-1 (or the pseudogene TRBV3-2) and TRBJ1-2; TRBD1 agrees at 11 bases. CDR3 length: 16 amino acids. With 1 base clipped from V and 5 bases from J, the junction kept 6 bases outside the gene matches. Looked up from germline, CDR1 is LGHDT and CDR2 is YNNKEL (reference sequence). Written as DNA, the CDR3 is TGTGCCAGCAGCCAAGCCCCGGGGACAGGGGGGTATGGCTACACCTTC. Amino acid sequence: CASSQAPGTGGYGYTF.

The chain combines TRBV9 with TRBJ2-3; 7 positions agree with TRBD1. Per germline, CDR1 SGDLS and CDR2 YYNGEE. Trimming at V came to 1 base and at J to 3 bases, leaving 5 bases not matched to a gene. CDR3 length: 15 amino acids. CDR3 sequence reads: CASSVTSQGTDTQYF. The CDR3 DNA is TGTGCCAGCAGCGTAACGTCACAGGGGACAGATACGCAGTATTTT. Variable domain in full (rest from reference TRBV9 and TRBJ2-3): DSGVTQTPKHLITATGQRVTLRCSPRSGDLSVYWYQQSLDQGLQFLIQYYNGEERAKGNILERFSAQQFPDLHSELNLSSLELGDSALYFCASSVTSQGTDTQYFGPGTRLTVL.

The genes are TRBV7-2 and TRBJ2-7, with D maybe TRBD2 (5 bases). There are 13 residues in the CDR3. Trimming removed 2 bases from V and 2 bases from J, with 7 bases in between. Germline assignment: CDR1 SGHTA and CDR2 FQGNSA. This CDR3 reads CASSLSGAYEQYF. The CDR3 DNA is TGTGCCAGCAGCTTATCCGGGGCCTACGAGCAGTACTTC.

As for this clone: Other DNA sequences in this sample translate to the same CDR3. The chain has TRBV19 and TRBJ2-1; possible D gene TRBD2, 6 bases. The CDR3 consists of 13 residues. Trimming cost V 3 bases and J 4 bases, with 7 bases left between them. CDR1 and CDR2 from the germline V gene are LNHDA and SQIVND (reference sequence). Here the CDR3 reads CASSISGYNEQFF. In DNA form, the CDR3 reads TGTGCCAGTAGTATTAGCGGATACAATGAGCAGTTCTTC.

V usage is TRBV14 and J usage is TRBJ2-7; 8 bases agree with TRBD1. This CDR3 comprises 17 residues. Trimming removed 1 base from V and 2 bases from J; junction bases left unmatched: 10. The germline V gene has CDR1 SGHDN and CDR2 FVKESK. The CDR3 sequence: CASSQVEVGQGPYEQYF. The CDR3, as DNA: TGTGCCAGCAGCCAAGTGGAGGTTGGACAGGGCCCCTACGAGCAGTACTTC.

J is TRBJ2-2 and V is TRBV7-7, with 7 positions matching TRBD2. The trim removed 4 bases at V and 0 bases at J, leaving 2 bases unmatched. CDR3 size: 15 residues. Germline V gene data show CDR1 as SSHAT and CDR2 as FNYEAQ (reference sequence). CDR3 in DNA: TGTGCCAGCAGCTCCAGCGGGGCGAACACCGGGGAGCTGTTTTTT. Protein sequence: CASSSSGANTGELFF.